The 32 T cell receptor beta chains below come from one sample, sequenced in a study of blood T cell repertoires in COVID-19. The data were produced by immunoSEQ multiplex PCR, yet TCRdb's version contains in-frame clones alone and is incomplete. The repertoire includes 59,000 or so clones, 81% of them detected once, and roughly 28% sits in the top ten. Material for sequencing was peripheral blood. Receptors were obtained from a woman older than 75 with active or convalescent COVID-19.

This clone was detected a few times. The gene calls are TRBV23-1 and TRBJ1-1, with a weak D call TRBD1 (5 bases). TRBV23-1 is marked as an open reading frame, function uncertain. V was cut by 2 bases and J by 1 base, with 14 bases left in between. The CDR3 is made up of 16 amino acids. CDR3 sequence: CASSQTGQLPNTEAFF. Written as DNA, the CDR3 is TGCGCCAGCAGTCAAACAGGACAACTACCGAACACTGAAGCTTTCTTT.

This chain links TRBV5-1 with TRBJ2-3; 8 nucleotides align to TRBD2. Germline CDR1 reads SGHRS; CDR2 reads YFSETQ. CDR3 length: 14 residues. V gave up 7 bases and J gave up 4 bases; unmatched junction bases: 8. CDR3 sequence reads: CASSAGAGPDTQYF. The CDR3 coding sequence is TGCGCCAGCTCAGCGGGGGCCGGCCCAGATACGCAGTATTTT.

This clone has a handful of counts. The chain combines TRBV6-2 or TRBV6-3 with TRBJ1-4; possible D gene TRBD1, 6 bases. Looked up from germline, CDR1 is MNHEY and CDR2 is SVGEGT. The CDR3 length is 15 residues. The germline V and J ends were trimmed by 2 bases and 4 bases, with 11 bases remaining between them. In DNA form, the CDR3 reads TGTGCCAGCAGTTACGGGGGCAGCGGTAATGAAAAACTGTTTTTT. Translating gives CASSYGGSGNEKLFF.

The chain recombines TRBV10-3 with TRBJ1-6; D gene uncertain. V lost 7 bases and J 0 bases, leaving 13 bases between the germline ends. The CDR3 spans 16 residues. Germline CDR1 ENHRY, CDR2 SYGVKD. In nucleotides, the CDR3 is TGTGCCATCAACTCGGGAGTCGGCTCCTATAATTCACCCCTCCACTTT. Protein: CAINSGVGSYNSPLHF.

The chain carries TRBV2 and TRBJ2-5; unclear D gene. The CDR3 sequence is 11 residues long. The V and J ends lost 6 bases and 5 bases respectively, with 7 bases between them. Germline CDR1 and CDR2: SNHLY and FYNNEI. CDR3 protein: CASRVAETQYF. DNA of the CDR3: TGTGCCAGCAGGGTTGCGGAGACCCAGTACTTC.

The chain couples TRBV5-1 to TRBJ2-3; 8 positions match TRBD1. V shed 0 bases and J 0 bases; nucleotides not matched to a gene: 3. The germline V gene has CDR1 SGHRS and CDR2 YFSETQ. The CDR3 is 16 amino acids. The CDR3 DNA reads as TGCGCCAGCAGCTTGGGATGGGACAGGAGCACAGATACGCAGTATTTT. Translating gives CASSLGWDRSTDTQYF. The full variable domain, in which reference TRBV5-1 and TRBJ2-3 provide the parts outside the CDR3, is KAGVTQTPRYLIKTRGQQVTLSCSPISGHRSVSWYQQTPGQGLQFLFEYFSETQRNKGNFPGRFSGRQFSNSRSEMNVSTLELGDSALYLCASSLGWDRSTDTQYFGPGTRLTVL.

The chain carries TRBV7-2 and TRBJ2-3, with D possibly matching TRBD2 (5 bases). The CDR3 length is 16 residues. Looked up from germline, CDR1 is SGHTA and CDR2 is FQGNSA. V lost 6 bases, J lost 0 bases, and 16 bases lay in between. CDR3 sequence reads: CASSFGVYPSTDTQYF. CDR3 nucleotides: TGTGCCAGCAGTTTCGGGGTATATCCTAGCACAGATACGCAGTATTTT.

The chain carries TRBV28 and TRBJ1-4, with D perhaps matching TRBD1 (6 bases). Germline lookup yields CDR1 MDHEN and CDR2 SYDVKM. The CDR3 spans 15 residues. V lost 5 bases and J lost 7, with 17 bases in between. CDR3 sequence reads: CASSTTGQTIEKLFF. The CDR3 region has the DNA TGTGCCAGCAGTACCACAGGGCAGACGATTGAAAAACTGTTTTTT. The full variable domain, rest sourced from reference TRBV28 and TRBJ1-4, is DVKVTQSSRYLVKRTGEKVFLECVQDMDHENMFWYRQDPGLGLRLIYFSYDVKMKEKGDIPEGYSVSREKKERFSLILESASTNQTSMYLCASSTTGQTIEKLFFGSGTQLSVL.

The chain links TRBV27 to TRBJ2-3; D is perhaps TRBD2 (6 bases). CDR3 length equals 16 residues. Germline V gene lookup returns CDR1 MNHEY and CDR2 SMNVEV (reference sequence). Trimming took off 7 bases at V and 0 bases at J, with 17 bases between the two ends. The CDR3 nucleotides read TGTGCCAGCACCCTGAGTAGCGGATTAAGCACAGATACGCAGTATTTT. Amino acid sequence: CASTLSSGLSTDTQYF.

Details on this clone: A read error is possible here, since a much larger clone lies one base away. Other DNA sequences in the same sample also yield this CDR3. The rearrangement joins TRBV7-9 to TRBJ2-5, with D possibly matching TRBD2 (8 bases). There are 18 residues in the CDR3. Germline CDR1 is SEHNR and CDR2 is FQNEAQ (reference sequence). The CDR3 is CACRGTRGGPRHGETQYF. The CDR3 nucleotides are TGTGCCTGCAGGGGGACTAGGGGGGGCCCCCGCCACGGAGAGACCCAGTACTTC.

There are a few counts of this clone. The V gene is TRBV5-4, the J gene TRBJ1-1; 7 bases match TRBD1. Germline CDR1 SGHNT, CDR2 YYREEE (reference sequence). The CDR3 consists of 14 residues. V gave up 0 bases and J gave up 6 bases; unmatched junction bases: 5. This CDR3 reads CASSLGQTGSEAFF. CDR3 nucleotides: TGTGCCAGCAGCTTGGGTCAGACAGGGTCTGAAGCTTTCTTT.

The chain uses TRBV2 and TRBJ1-2; D is possibly TRBD1 (6 bases). Germline lookup yields CDR1 SNHLY and CDR2 FYNNEI. Trimming removed 6 bases at V and 8 bases at J, with 16 bases between. This CDR3 is 13 amino acids long. The CDR3 coding sequence is TGTGCCAGCAGGGTGGACAGTGGTGGCGGCTACACCTTC. This gives the protein CASRVDSGGGYTF.

The chain couples TRBV5-4 to TRBJ1-2; TRBD1 aligns across 7 bases. The germline V gene encodes CDR1 SGHNT and CDR2 YYREEE (reference sequence). V lost 1 base to trimming and J lost 3 bases; unmatched junction nucleotides: 3. The CDR3 runs 14 residues. This CDR3 is CASSLSGQDYGYTF. CDR3 bases: TGTGCCAGCAGCTTGAGTGGACAGGACTATGGCTACACCTTC.

This rearrangement joins TRBV28 to TRBJ1-4; the D is unclear. CDR3 size: 11 residues. Trimming shortened V by 8 bases and J by 8 bases, and 9 bases separated the two germline ends. Germline lookup yields CDR1 MDHEN and CDR2 SYDVKM. Here the CDR3 reads CASLAGEKLFF. CDR3 in DNA: TGTGCCAGCCTGGCGGGCGAAAAACTGTTTTTT.

The V call is TRBV7-6, the J call TRBJ2-1; the match to TRBD2 covers 7 bases. This CDR3 has 15 amino acids. Trimming took 2 bases from V and 0 from J; bases not matched to a gene: 1. Germline V gene lookup returns CDR1 SGHVS and CDR2 FNYEAQ. The CDR3 is CASSLTSASYNEQFF. In DNA, the CDR3 is TGTGCCAGCAGCTTAACTAGCGCCTCCTACAATGAGCAGTTCTTC.

The V gene is TRBV13, the J gene TRBJ2-1, with 8 nucleotides matching TRBD1. The CDR3 extends over 15 amino acids. Germline V CDR1 and CDR2: PRHDT, FYEKMQ (reference sequence). The V segment lost 10 bases and the J segment 2 bases; nucleotides outside the gene matches: 10. The CDR3 DNA follows: TGTGCCACCTTAAACAGGGGGAGCGCCTACAATGAGCAGTTCTTC. This encodes CATLNRGSAYNEQFF.

This chain connects TRBV6-4 to TRBJ2-3; TRBD2 matches 9 bases. Looked up from germline, CDR1 is MRHNA and CDR2 is SNTAGT. The V and J ends lost 3 bases and 4 bases, in that order; junction bases with no gene match: 5. The CDR3 has 15 residues. CDR3 DNA sequence: TGTGCCAGCAGTGAAGGGCGGGGGGGCTCAGATACGCAGTATTTT. Protein sequence: CASSEGRGGSDTQYF.

Notes on this clone: One base away lies a much larger clone, so this may be a sequencing read error. The identical CDR3 is also encoded by other nucleotide sequences in the sample. The J gene is TRBJ2-5, the V gene TRBV7-9, with TRBD2 as a possible D gene (7 bases). With 6 bases removed from V and 4 bases from J, the gap between germline ends came to 27 bases. The germline CDR1 and CDR2 sequences are SEHNR and FQNEAQ (reference sequence). The CDR3 runs 18 residues. CDR3 nucleotide sequence: TGTGCCAGCAGGGGGACTTGCGGGGGCCCCCGCCACGGAGAGACCCAGTACTTC. It translates to CASRGTCGGPRHGETQYF.

The rearrangement links TRBV7-9 to TRBJ2-3; 9 nucleotides align to TRBD2. This CDR3 region has 13 residues. The V segment lost 7 bases and the J segment 4 bases; nucleotides outside the gene matches: 3. Germline-derived CDR1 and CDR2 are SEHNR and FQNEAQ (reference sequence). The CDR3 region has the DNA TGTGCCAGCACCGGACTAGCGTCAGATACGCAGTATTTT. Its translation: CASTGLASDTQYF.

The chain couples TRBV6-4 to TRBJ1-2, with 9 bases fitting TRBD1. The CDR3 has 14 residues. V dropped 0 bases and J dropped 7; count of bases not matched to a gene: 3. The germline V gene has CDR1 MRHNA and CDR2 SNTAGT. CDR3 sequence: CASSDSDRGFGYTF. DNA for the CDR3: TGTGCCAGCAGTGACTCGGACAGGGGTTTTGGCTACACCTTC.

The genes are TRBV10-3 and TRBJ2-2; TRBD1 agrees at 8 bases. The CDR3 totals 17 residues. CDR1 is ENHRY and CDR2 is SYGVKD in the germline V gene. J gave up 4 bases and V 4 bases, and 11 bases lay outside the gene matches. The DNA of the CDR3 is TGTGCCATCAGTGGGGAGAGGGACAGGAGACCCACCGGGGAGCTGTTTTTT. Its protein product is CAISGERDRRPTGELFF.

This clone was observed a handful of times. CDR3: CASSKQSLAGELFF. The CDR3 DNA sequence: TGTGCCAGCAGCAAACAGTCATTGGCCGGGGAGCTGTTTTTT. This chain uses TRBV6-2 or TRBV6-3 with TRBJ2-2, with D uncertain. The V gene lost 6 bases and the J gene lost 6 bases, with 14 bases spanning the gap. Germline CDR1 reads MNHEY; CDR2 reads SVGEGT. The CDR3 is made up of 14 amino acids.

The chain joins TRBV19 to TRBJ1-4; 11 nucleotides match TRBD1. V trimming: 5 bases; J trimming: 7 bases; junction bases outside the gene matches: 0. Germline CDR1 LNHDA, CDR2 SQIVND (reference sequence). CDR3 length: 13 residues. Written as DNA, the CDR3 is TGTGCCAGTAGTGGGACAGGGGGTGAAAAACTGTTTTTT. This translates into CASSGTGGEKLFF.

The V call is TRBV7-2, the J call TRBJ2-7; 7 bases align to TRBD1. The CDR3 loop spans 14 amino acids. Germline CDR1 SGHTA, CDR2 FQGNSA. The V and J ends lost 4 bases and 1 base, in that order; junction bases with no gene match: 4. CDR3 nucleotides: TGTGCCAGCAGCTGGCGGACAGGATCCTACGAGCAGTACTTC. This gives the protein CASSWRTGSYEQYF.

This rearrangement joins TRBV7-2 to TRBJ1-3; no clear D gene. The CDR3 is made up of 15 amino acids. CDR1 is SGHTA, CDR2 FQGNSA, per germline. The V end lost 2 bases, the J end lost 0 bases, and 8 bases lay between the germline ends. The CDR3 sequence is CASSLIGNSGNTIYF. As DNA, the CDR3 is TGTGCCAGCAGCTTAATCGGTAACTCTGGAAACACCATATATTTT.

The CDR3 loop is CATSTGQGQTETQYF. CDR3 coding DNA: TGTGCCACCAGCACGGGACAGGGGCAGACGGAGACCCAGTACTTC. This chain uses TRBV15 with TRBJ2-5, with 10 bases aligning to TRBD1. This CDR3 is built from 15 residues. Germline assignment: CDR1 LNHNV and CDR2 YYDKDF (reference sequence). V trimming: 4 bases; J trimming: 5 bases; junction bases outside the gene matches: 7.

This clone appeared a single time. The gene calls are TRBV6-5 and TRBJ1-2, with a tentative D call TRBD1 (6 bases). CDR1 and CDR2 (germline): MNHEY, SVGAGI. V was cut by 6 bases and J by 8 bases, with 16 bases left in between. This CDR3 contains 13 residues. CDR3 nucleotides: TGTGCCAGCAGACTCGGACAGTCAAAGGGCTACACCTTC. This translates into CASRLGQSKGYTF.

This chain joins TRBV19 and TRBJ2-5; no clear D. The CDR3 runs to 17 residues. Deletions cut 2 bases from V and 1 base from J, with 17 bases between. The V gene's germline CDR1 is LNHDA and CDR2 SQIVND (reference sequence). The DNA for the CDR3 is TGTGCCAGTAGTATACGGCCCCTTACGACGGGCCAAGAGACCCAGTACTTC. It yields the protein CASSIRPLTTGQETQYF.

This clone is categorized as medium-sized. This rearrangement joins TRBV4-1 to TRBJ2-3, with D possibly being TRBD2 (6 bases). Germline V lookup: CDR1 MGHRA, CDR2 YSYEKL. The CDR3 is 15 residues long. Trimming pared 4 bases from V and 2 bases from J, leaving 13 bases between. This chain's CDR3 is CASSLPLADTDTQYF. Written as DNA, the CDR3 is TGCGCCAGCAGCCTCCCACTAGCAGACACAGATACGCAGTATTTT.

The chain carries TRBV5-1 and TRBJ1-4; 9 bases are a match to TRBD1. This CDR3 has 17 amino acids. V was clipped by 0 bases and J by 4 bases; unmatched bases: 7. Per germline, CDR1 SGHRS and CDR2 YFSETQ. The CDR3 region is CASSLETGGSGNEKLFF. Here the CDR3 DNA reads TGCGCCAGCAGCTTGGAAACAGGGGGCTCGGGTAATGAAAAACTGTTTTTT.

The chain combines TRBV6-2 or TRBV6-3 with TRBJ2-2, with no clear D. With 0 bases removed from V and 1 base from J, the gap between germline ends came to 3 bases. This CDR3 region has 14 residues. Germline loops: CDR1 MNHEY, CDR2 SVGEGT. The CDR3, as DNA: TGTGCCAGCAGTTACTCTCGGAACACCGGGGAGCTGTTTTTT. Residues: CASSYSRNTGELFF.

V usage is TRBV4-1 and J usage is TRBJ1-4; TRBD1 is a possible D gene (6 bases). The CDR3 has 17 residues. V lost 1 base and J lost 4, with 16 bases in between. In germline, CDR1 is MGHRA, CDR2 YSYEKL. CDR3 loop: CASSQARRGGGNEKLFF. In nucleotides, the CDR3 is TGCGCCAGCAGCCAAGCCCGACGGGGAGGGGGTAATGAAAAACTGTTTTTT.